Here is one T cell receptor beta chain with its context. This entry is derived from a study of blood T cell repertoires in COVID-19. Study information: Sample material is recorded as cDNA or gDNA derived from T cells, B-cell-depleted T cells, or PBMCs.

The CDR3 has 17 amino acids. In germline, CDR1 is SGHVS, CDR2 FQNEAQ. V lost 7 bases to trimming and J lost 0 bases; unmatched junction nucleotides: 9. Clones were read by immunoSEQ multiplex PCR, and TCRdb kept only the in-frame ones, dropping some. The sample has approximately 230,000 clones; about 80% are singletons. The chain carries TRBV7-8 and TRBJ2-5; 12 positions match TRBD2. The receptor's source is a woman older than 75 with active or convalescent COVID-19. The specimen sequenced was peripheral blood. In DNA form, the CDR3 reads TGTGCCAGCACCCCCACTAGCGGGAGGCCCCACCAAGAGACCCAGTACTTC. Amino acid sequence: CASTPTSGRPHQETQYF.